What follows are 26 T cell receptor beta chains derived from one specimen sequenced in a study of response to subunit inactivated influenza vaccine. TCRdb ran MiXCR on the RT-PCR reads and lists one entry per CDR3 protein. The data hold more than 550,000 distinct CDR3 sequences, with about an eighth observed a single time. The sample in question was PBMCs from blood, obtained on the day of vaccination. Receptors were obtained from a man in his fifties who received an inactivated influenza vaccine.

This clonotype was counted between two and nine times. The rearrangement uses TRBV10-3 and TRBJ2-5, with 7 bases aligning to TRBD1. Germline lookup yields CDR1 ENHRY and CDR2 SYGVKD. V shed 3 bases, J shed 5 bases, and the junction held 3 bases outside the gene matches. This CDR3 contains 13 residues. The DNA of the CDR3 is TGTGCCATCAGTGAACAGGGGCCTGAGACCCAGTACTTC. This sequence encodes CAISEQGPETQYF.

A few counts support this clonotype. The rearrangement uses TRBV6-2 or TRBV6-3 and TRBJ2-7; TRBD1 matches 8 bases. With 7 bases clipped from V and 0 bases from J, the junction kept 8 bases outside the gene matches. CDR1 MNHEY and CDR2 SVGEGT come from the germline V gene. CDR3 length: 15 amino acids. DNA of the CDR3: TGTGCCAGCACCATACGGGGACAGGCCTCCTACGAGCAGTACTTC. Protein: CASTIRGQASYEQYF.

This clonotype has just a few counts. V is TRBV6-1 and J is TRBJ2-2, with D tentatively TRBD2 (5 bases). V was cut by 6 bases and J by 6 bases, with 11 bases left in between. Per the germline V gene, CDR1 is MNHNS and CDR2 is SASEGT. CDR3 length: 13 residues. CDR3 region: CASRLGRSGELFF. As DNA, the CDR3 is TGTGCCAGCAGACTAGGTCGTTCCGGGGAGCTGTTTTTT.

This clonotype was recorded a few times. The chain is built from TRBV20-1 and TRBJ2-4; D possibly corresponds to TRBD2 (7 bases). V was shortened by 1 base and J by 0 bases, with 13 bases between the two germline ends. CDR3 length: 16 residues. Per the germline V gene, CDR1 is DFQATT and CDR2 is SNEGSKA (reference sequence). CDR3 coding DNA: TGCAGTGCTAGAGTGGGAGGGGGGCTAGCCAAAAACATTCAGTACTTC. As protein: CSARVGGGLAKNIQYF.

This clonotype was seen a handful of times. This chain connects TRBV7-6 to TRBJ2-2, with a tentative D call TRBD2 (5 bases). The CDR3 length is 15 residues. V lost 5 bases to trimming and J lost 1 base, with 11 bases between them. CDR1 SGHVS and CDR2 FNYEAQ come from the germline V gene. The CDR3 region is CASSLASRNTGELFF. The DNA for the CDR3 is TGTGCCAGCAGCCTCGCTAGCAGGAACACCGGGGAGCTGTTTTTT.

The table lists this clonotype with many counts. The chain combines TRBV28 with TRBJ2-7; the D gene is possibly TRBD1 (6 bases). Germline loops: CDR1 MDHEN, CDR2 SYDVKM. The CDR3 has 15 residues. V lost 7 bases to trimming and J lost 0 bases, with 16 bases between them. The CDR3 here is CASTSPRGSSYEQYF. The CDR3 nucleotides read TGTGCCAGCACCTCCCCTAGGGGGTCCTCCTACGAGCAGTACTTC.

A few counts support this clonotype. The chain has TRBV28 and TRBJ2-1; TRBD2 matches 12 bases. CDR3 length: 16 amino acids. V gave up 2 bases and J gave up 13 bases; unmatched junction bases: 12. The germline CDR1 and CDR2 sequences are MDHEN and SYDVKM. CDR3 amino acids: CASSLSGLLAGGLQFF. The CDR3 DNA reads TGTGCCAGCAGTTTAAGCGGTTTGCTAGCGGGAGGGCTACAGTTCTTC. Full variable domain (missing parts from reference TRBV28 and TRBJ2-1): DVKVTQSSRYLVKRTGEKVFLECVQDMDHENMFWYRQDPGLGLRLIYFSYDVKMKEKGDIPEGYSVSREKKERFSLILESASTNQTSMYLCASSLSGLLAGGLQFFGPGTRLTVL.

This sequence joins TRBV13 and TRBJ1-3; the D is unclear. V was pared by 5 bases and J by 0 bases, with 11 bases between. Germline CDR1 and CDR2: PRHDT and FYEKMQ (reference sequence). The CDR3 loop spans 15 amino acids. The CDR3 spells CASSPQAPSGNTIYF. For the CDR3, the DNA is TGTGCCAGCAGCCCTCAAGCTCCCTCTGGAAACACCATATATTTT.

At least ten counts were recorded for this clonotype. The chain is built from TRBV6-5 and TRBJ2-5; D not certain. Per germline, CDR1 MNHEY and CDR2 SVGAGI. The CDR3 loop spans 16 amino acids. V shed 0 bases and J shed 5 bases, with 16 bases lying between them. CDR3 DNA sequence: TGTGCCAGCAGTTACTCGATTTGGGGTGAATGGGAGACCCAGTACTTC. Translating gives CASSYSIWGEWETQYF.

The chain links TRBV5-4 to TRBJ1-1, with D possibly matching TRBD1 (5 bases). V lost 2 bases to trimming and J lost 2 bases, with 10 bases between them. The CDR3 length is 14 residues. Germline assignment: CDR1 SGHNT and CDR2 YYREEE (reference sequence). For the CDR3, the DNA is TGTGCCAGCAGCTTTGCGGGGCTCAACACTGAAGCTTTCTTT. Amino acids: CASSFAGLNTEAFF.

The gene calls are TRBV6-6 and TRBJ1-2; D is perhaps TRBD1 (6 bases). CDR3 length equals 12 residues. V lost 6 bases, J lost 13 bases, and 18 bases lay in between. The germline gives CDR1 MNHNY, CDR2 SVGAGI (reference sequence). The CDR3 nucleotides are TGTGCCAGCAGCCCTGATACGGGGGCACGCACCTTC. It specifies CASSPDTGARTF.

Comments on this clonotype: A much bigger clone sits one base away, suggesting this may be a read error. The V and J genes are TRBV28 and TRBJ2-3; unclear D gene. The germline CDR1 and CDR2 sequences are MDHEN and SYDVKM. The CDR3 runs 12 residues. CDR3 sequence: CASSFPSDMQYF. CDR3 coding DNA: TGTGCCAGCAGTTTTCCCTCAGATATGCAGTATTTT.

In its sample, this clonotype was seen once. The chain employs TRBV20-1 and TRBJ2-3; D uncertain. Trimming removed 6 bases from V and 10 bases from J, with 17 bases in between. The CDR3 covers 12 residues. In germline, CDR1 is DFQATT, CDR2 SNEGSKA (reference sequence). Written as DNA, the CDR3 is TGCAGTGCCTTCCACGGGTCAATTGCGCAGTATTTT. This translates into CSAFHGSIAQYF.

Ten or more counts support this clonotype. The chain carries TRBV24-1 and TRBJ2-3; D possibly corresponds to TRBD1 (5 bases). The CDR3 consists of 19 residues. CDR1 is KGHDR, CDR2 SFDVKD, per germline. The V end lost 5 bases, the J end lost 0 bases, and 23 bases lay between the germline ends. The chain's CDR3 is CATSGRGSQESGSTDTQYF. The DNA of the CDR3 is TGTGCCACCAGTGGAAGGGGTTCCCAGGAGTCCGGGAGCACAGATACGCAGTATTTT.

This clonotype was detected many times. The J gene is TRBJ2-2, the V gene TRBV4-3; the D is unclear. Trimming cost V 3 bases and J 2 bases, with 16 bases left between them. Germline-derived CDR1 and CDR2 are LGHNA and YSLEER. This CDR3 is 17 amino acids long. The CDR3 here is CASSHLDLFENTGELFF. The CDR3, as DNA: TGCGCCAGCAGCCACTTAGACCTTTTTGAAAACACCGGGGAGCTGTTTTTT.

V is TRBV6-2 or TRBV6-3 and J is TRBJ2-7; either TRBD1 or TRBD2 may supply D (5 bases each). This CDR3 has 14 amino acids. Germline-derived CDR1 and CDR2 are MNHEY and SVGEGT. V lost 2 bases to trimming and J lost 6 bases, with 14 bases between them. The DNA for the CDR3 is TGTGCCAGCAGTTACAGACGGGACCCACTCGAGCAGTACTTC. Translated: CASSYRRDPLEQYF.

This clonotype was detected a few times. V usage is TRBV19 and J usage is TRBJ2-1; 12 nucleotides match TRBD2. The germline CDR1 and CDR2 sequences are LNHDA and SQIVND (reference sequence). The CDR3 totals 18 residues. V trimming: 10 bases; J trimming: 4 bases; junction bases outside the gene matches: 17. The CDR3 DNA reads TGTGCCACCAAAAGGACTAGCGGGGTAGAAAGTTCATACAATGAGCAGTTCTTC. Translation gives CATKRTSGVESSYNEQFF.

The table lists this clonotype with a few counts. CDR3 bases: TGCGCCAGCAGCTTGCGAGTAGATCGGACAGAGCAGTTCTTC. Protein sequence: CASSLRVDRTEQFF. The genes are TRBV5-1 and TRBJ2-1; D may be TRBD1 (5 bases). The CDR3 extends over 14 amino acids. Trimming took 1 base from V and 10 from J, leaving 15 bases between them. Germline V gene lookup returns CDR1 SGHRS and CDR2 YFSETQ. The whole variable domain, filled in from reference TRBV5-1 and TRBJ2-1, reads KAGVTQTPRYLIKTRGQQVTLSCSPISGHRSVSWYQQTPGQGLQFLFEYFSETQRNKGNFPGRFSGRQFSNSRSEMNVSTLELGDSALYLCASSLRVDRTEQFFGPGTRLTVL.

This clonotype was found a few times. The chain combines TRBV30 with TRBJ2-2, with D perhaps TRBD2 (6 bases). The germline CDR1 and CDR2 sequences are GTSNPN and SVGIG (reference sequence). The CDR3 covers 10 residues. Trimming pared 5 bases from V and 8 bases from J, leaving 6 bases between. CDR3: CAWAGGELFF. The CDR3 DNA sequence: TGTGCCTGGGCGGGGGGGGAGCTGTTTTTT.

The V and J genes are TRBV12-3 or TRBV12-4 and TRBJ2-3, with a tentative D call TRBD2 (6 bases). The germline V and J ends were trimmed by 10 bases and 1 base, with 12 bases remaining between them. CDR3 size: 13 residues. Here the CDR3 DNA reads TGTGCCACGCGCGGCGGGGGCACAGATACGCAGTATTTT. This encodes CATRGGGTDTQYF.

This clonotype was detected a few times. The chain links TRBV7-2 to TRBJ1-2, with 8 bases identical to TRBD1. The length of the CDR3 is 15 residues. Trimming removed 2 bases from V and 7 bases from J; junction bases left unmatched: 9. Germline V gene sequence: CDR1 SGHTA, CDR2 FQGNSA. This CDR3 is CTSSLLQGALSGYTF. The CDR3, as DNA: TGTACCAGCAGCTTACTCCAGGGGGCGTTGTCTGGCTACACCTTC.

In its sample, this clonotype was seen a few times. The CDR3 sequence: CASSQYGVSSNYGYTF. The CDR3 DNA sequence: TGCGCCAGCAGCCAATATGGGGTCAGCTCTAACTATGGCTACACCTTC. V usage is TRBV4-1 and J usage is TRBJ1-2; D unclear. The CDR3 runs 16 residues. V was trimmed by 2 bases and J by 0 bases, leaving 13 bases between them. Per the germline V gene, CDR1 is MGHRA and CDR2 is YSYEKL.

Ten or more counts support this clonotype. The V call is TRBV20-1, the J call TRBJ2-7; 13 positions match TRBD2. The CDR3 has 15 residues. The V gene end was trimmed by 5 bases and the J gene end by 5 bases; junction bases not matched to a gene: 9. Germline V lookup: CDR1 DFQATT, CDR2 SNEGSKA (reference sequence). This CDR3 is CSALTGLAGKHEQYF. The DNA of the CDR3 is TGCAGTGCTTTAACGGGACTAGCGGGAAAACACGAGCAGTACTTC.

The chain couples TRBV6-1 to TRBJ2-1, with D uncertain. Trimming left V 1 base short and J 0 bases short, with 7 bases between. The CDR3 contains 15 residues. The V gene's germline CDR1 is MNHNS and CDR2 SASEGT. In DNA, the CDR3 is TGTGCCAGCAGTGAAGTGTGGGACTCCTACAATGAGCAGTTCTTC. It codes for CASSEVWDSYNEQFF.

The chain uses TRBV18 and TRBJ2-2; possibly TRBD2 for D (6 bases). V lost 3 bases to trimming and J lost 2 bases, with 13 bases between them. The CDR3 is 16 amino acids. The germline V gene encodes CDR1 KGHSH and CDR2 LQKENI. CDR3 sequence reads: CASSPVLALNTGELFF. Here the CDR3 DNA reads TGTGCCAGCTCACCTGTCCTAGCGCTTAACACCGGGGAGCTGTTTTTT.

Written as DNA, the CDR3 is TGTGCCAGCAGCTTCTCTTTCGGGAGCTACGAGCAGTACTTC. Protein: CASSFSFGSYEQYF. The V call is TRBV11-2, the J call TRBJ2-7; D possibly corresponds to TRBD2 (6 bases). Germline lookup yields CDR1 SGHAT and CDR2 FQNNGV. V was clipped by 3 bases and J by 3 bases, with 12 bases between them. The CDR3 has 14 residues.